This TCR beta chain was obtained from a study of T cell responses to AZD1222 COVID-19 vaccine. On the study more broadly: Timing groups of about 4 and about 12 weeks for second doses were pooled.

Study-wide points: Close to half of all spike-specific TCRs reportedly target regions of the variants that are unmutated. Clonal diversity may have been underestimated in mostly white British donors.

Note on this clone: Antigen: not known.

V was pared by 0 bases and J by 3 bases, with 2 bases of the junction left unmatched. This CDR3 is built from 15 residues. CDR1 SGHTS and CDR2 YDEGEE come from the germline V gene. Sequencing was performed with immunoSEQ multiplex PCR; in TCRdb, only in-frame clones are kept and a portion is missing. The profile shows about 150,000 clones, roughly nine tenths of them singletons. Sequencing was performed on peripheral blood, taken on day 0 of AZD1222 vaccination. The clonotype comes from an adult in good health. The J gene is TRBJ2-7, the V gene TRBV5-8; 11 bases align to TRBD1. The CDR3 protein is CASSLEGTGGYEQYF. In nucleotides, the CDR3 is TGTGCCAGCAGCTTGGAAGGGACAGGGGGCTACGAGCAGTACTTC.